The source of this T cell receptor beta chain is a study of T cell repertoires in cytomegalovirus infection. Overall study: Public TCR beta signatures provided an indication of both CMV infection and a matching HLA type.

Study observations and caveats: HLA-C-restricted CMV clonotypes gave the most frequent clonotype in two of eight donors. Carriers of CMV and the relevant HLA type were discriminated by public TCR beta frequency.

A note on this clonotype: Its antigen is unknown.

Each CDR3 protein is one row after TCRdb ran MiXCR on the reads. The sample carries about 490,000 distinct CDR3 sequences, approximately 10% recorded once. Trimming left V 5 bases short and J 0 bases short, with 10 bases between. The CDR3 has 13 amino acids. Germline CDR1 DFQATT, CDR2 SNEGSKA (reference sequence). V is TRBV20-1 and J is TRBJ1-1; TRBD1 is a possible D gene (6 bases). Sequencing was performed on PBMCs. The receptor's source is a human donor in good health (CMV status not recorded). Some clones in this sample may be carry-over from other donors' samples. The CDR3 bases are TGCAGTGCTGCACAGGGTTTGAACACTGAAGCTTTCTTT. Translating gives CSAAQGLNTEAFF.